This entry lists 4 T cell receptor beta chains sequenced from one sample in a study of T-cell reconstitution after alpha-beta-depleted transplantation in children. Unique molecular identifiers were incorporated during preparation of the TCRbeta library. Using its own MiXCR run on the PCR reads, TCRdb lists one record per CDR3 protein. The repertoire includes about 440,000 distinct CDR3 sequences, roughly 44% of them detected once, and around 29% sits in the top ten. The sample here was PBMCs, taken before TCRalphabeta/CD19-depleted stem cell transplant. Receptors were obtained from a girl aged 2 to 9 with aplastic anemia, due to receive a stem cell transplant.

This clonotype was seen at least ten times. The chain employs TRBV5-1 and TRBJ2-7; 13 bases match TRBD2. Trimming took 2 bases from V and 7 from J; bases not matched to a gene: 9. The CDR3 runs 16 residues. Germline V lookup: CDR1 SGHRS, CDR2 YFSETQ. The CDR3: CASSFKGLAGVQEQYF. The CDR3 nucleotides are TGCGCCAGCAGCTTCAAAGGACTAGCGGGAGTACAGGAGCAGTACTTC.

This clonotype was seen at least ten times. V and J are TRBV20-1 and TRBJ2-7; possibly TRBD2 for D (5 bases). The CDR3 is 15 residues long. Germline CDR1 is DFQATT and CDR2 is SNEGSKA (reference sequence). Trimming took off 4 bases at V and 0 bases at J, with 16 bases between the two ends. The CDR3 bases are TGCAGTGCTACGCCTCAGCGGTACTTCTCCTACGAGCAGTACTTC. It translates to CSATPQRYFSYEQYF.

This chain joins TRBV6-2 or TRBV6-3 and TRBJ2-3; D may be TRBD1 (6 bases). The germline CDR1 and CDR2 sequences are MNHEY and SVGEGT. This CDR3 has 16 residues. V gave up 2 bases and J gave up 0 bases, with 12 bases separating them. The CDR3 reads CASSYGGGLSTDTQYF. For the CDR3, the DNA is TGTGCCAGCAGTTACGGGGGCGGACTGAGCACAGATACGCAGTATTTT.

This clonotype was seen repeatedly, ten times or more. The chain employs TRBV6-5 and TRBJ1-4; 8 bases fit TRBD1. In germline, CDR1 is MNHEY, CDR2 SVGAGI. V gave up 0 bases and J gave up 7 bases; unmatched junction bases: 1. This CDR3 region has 14 residues. CDR3 coding DNA: TGTGCCAGCAGTTACTCCGGACAGGGTGAAAAACTGTTTTTT. Amino acid sequence: CASSYSGQGEKLFF.